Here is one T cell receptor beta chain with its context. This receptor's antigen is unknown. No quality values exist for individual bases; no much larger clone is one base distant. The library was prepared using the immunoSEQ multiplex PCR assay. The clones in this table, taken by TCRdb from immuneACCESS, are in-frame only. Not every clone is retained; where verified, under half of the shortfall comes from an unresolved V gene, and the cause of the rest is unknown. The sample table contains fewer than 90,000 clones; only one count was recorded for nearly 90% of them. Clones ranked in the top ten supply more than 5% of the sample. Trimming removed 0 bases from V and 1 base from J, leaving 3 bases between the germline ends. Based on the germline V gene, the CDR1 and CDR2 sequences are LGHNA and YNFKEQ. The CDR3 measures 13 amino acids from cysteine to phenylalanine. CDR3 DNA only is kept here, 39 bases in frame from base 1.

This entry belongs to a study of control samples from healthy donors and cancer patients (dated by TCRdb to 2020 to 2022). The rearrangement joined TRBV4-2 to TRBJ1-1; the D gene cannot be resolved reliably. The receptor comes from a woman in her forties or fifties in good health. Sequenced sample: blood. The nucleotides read TGTGCCAGCAGCCAAGACAGGAACACTGAAGCTTTCTTT. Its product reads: CASSQDRNTEAFF.